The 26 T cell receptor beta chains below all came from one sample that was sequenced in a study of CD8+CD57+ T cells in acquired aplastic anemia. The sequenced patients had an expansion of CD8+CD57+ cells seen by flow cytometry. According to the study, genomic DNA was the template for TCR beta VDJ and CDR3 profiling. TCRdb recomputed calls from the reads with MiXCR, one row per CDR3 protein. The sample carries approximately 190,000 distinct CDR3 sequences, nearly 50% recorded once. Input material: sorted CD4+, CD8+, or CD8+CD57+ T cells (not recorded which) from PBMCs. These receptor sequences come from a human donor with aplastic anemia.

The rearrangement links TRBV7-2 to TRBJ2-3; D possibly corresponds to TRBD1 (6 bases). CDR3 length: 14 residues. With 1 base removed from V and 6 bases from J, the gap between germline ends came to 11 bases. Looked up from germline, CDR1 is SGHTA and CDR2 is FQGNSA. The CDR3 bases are TGTGCCAGCAGCTTAGTACAGGGTAGGGATACGCAGTATTTT. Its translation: CASSLVQGRDTQYF.

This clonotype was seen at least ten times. CDR3 amino acids: CASSDSLSGNTIYF. In nucleotides, the CDR3 is TGTGCCAGCAGTGACAGTCTCTCTGGAAACACCATATATTTT. The rearrangement joins TRBV25-1 to TRBJ1-3; D gene uncertain. Looked up from germline, CDR1 is MGHDK and CDR2 is SYGVNS. This CDR3 comprises 14 residues. V lost 3 bases and J lost 0, with 6 bases in between. Full variable domain (missing parts from reference TRBV25-1 and TRBJ1-3): EADIYQTPRYLVIGTGKKITLECSQTMGHDKMYWYQQDPGMELHLIHYSYGVNSTEKGDLSSESTVSRIRTEHFPLTLESARPSHTSQYLCASSDSLSGNTIYFGEGSWLTVV.

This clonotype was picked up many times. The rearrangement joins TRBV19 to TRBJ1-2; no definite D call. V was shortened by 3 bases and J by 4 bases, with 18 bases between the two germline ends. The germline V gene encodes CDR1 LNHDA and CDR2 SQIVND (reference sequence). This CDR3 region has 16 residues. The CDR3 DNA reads TGTGCCAGTAGTATCCCTGTCGTCAGTGCCCGCTATGGCTACACCTTC. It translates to CASSIPVVSARYGYTF.

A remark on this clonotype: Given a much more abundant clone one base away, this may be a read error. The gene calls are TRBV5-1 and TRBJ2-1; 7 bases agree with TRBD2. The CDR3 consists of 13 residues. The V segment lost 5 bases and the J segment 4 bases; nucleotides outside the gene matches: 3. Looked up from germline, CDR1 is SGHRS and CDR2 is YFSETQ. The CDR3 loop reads CASRLARYNEQFF. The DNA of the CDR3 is TGCGCCAGCAGACTAGCGAGGTACAATGAGCAGTTCTTC.

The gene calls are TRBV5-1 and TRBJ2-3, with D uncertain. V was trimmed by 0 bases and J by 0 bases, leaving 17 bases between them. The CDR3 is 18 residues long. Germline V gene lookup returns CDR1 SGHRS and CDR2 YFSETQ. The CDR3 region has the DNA TGCGCCAGCAGCTTGGATCCCTACGACATTTCTAGCACAGATACGCAGTATTTT. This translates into CASSLDPYDISSTDTQYF. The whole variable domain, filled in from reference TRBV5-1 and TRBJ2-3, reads KAGVTQTPRYLIKTRGQQVTLSCSPISGHRSVSWYQQTPGQGLQFLFEYFSETQRNKGNFPGRFSGRQFSNSRSEMNVSTLELGDSALYLCASSLDPYDISSTDTQYFGPGTRLTVL.

This CDR3 reads CSASQTGLGNSPLHF. The CDR3 DNA reads as TGCAGTGCTAGCCAGACAGGGCTGGGCAATTCACCCCTCCACTTT. V and J are TRBV20-1 and TRBJ1-6; TRBD1 aligns across 7 bases. The CDR3 extends over 15 amino acids. Germline CDR1 reads DFQATT; CDR2 reads SNEGSKA (reference sequence). Trimming removed 3 bases from V and 7 bases from J; junction bases left unmatched: 9.

CDR3 residues: CASSLQAGTYEQYF. In DNA, the CDR3 is TGTGCCAGCAGCCTCCAGGCAGGCACCTACGAGCAGTACTTC. The J gene is TRBJ2-7, the V gene TRBV7-2; D unresolved. V was cut by 5 bases and J by 2 bases, with 13 bases left in between. Germline-derived CDR1 and CDR2 are SGHTA and FQGNSA. This CDR3 has 14 amino acids.

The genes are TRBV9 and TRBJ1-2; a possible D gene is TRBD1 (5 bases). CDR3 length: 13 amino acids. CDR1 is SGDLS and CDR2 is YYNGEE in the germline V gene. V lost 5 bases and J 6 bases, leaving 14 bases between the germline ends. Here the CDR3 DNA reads TGTGCCAGCAGTTCAGGGAATGGCCATGGCTACACCTTC. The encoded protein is CASSSGNGHGYTF.

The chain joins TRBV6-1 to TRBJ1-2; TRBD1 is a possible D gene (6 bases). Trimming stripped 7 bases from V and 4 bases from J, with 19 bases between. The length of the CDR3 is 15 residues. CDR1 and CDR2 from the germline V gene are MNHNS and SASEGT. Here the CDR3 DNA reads TGTGCCAGCATCCAGAATCGGGACACCCTCTATGGCTACACCTTC. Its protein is CASIQNRDTLYGYTF.

CDR3 coding DNA: TGTGCCAGCAGCCCGGGACTAGCGGGAGGCGAGCAGTACTTC. This encodes CASSPGLAGGEQYF. The V call is TRBV11-2, the J call TRBJ2-7; 15 bases are a match to TRBD2. J was trimmed by 6 bases and V by 5 bases; bases with no gene match: 2. Germline V gene data show CDR1 as SGHAT and CDR2 as FQNNGV. The CDR3 loop spans 14 amino acids.

The CDR3 sequence: CSVGGGGETQYF. The CDR3 DNA reads as TGCAGCGTTGGGGGCGGGGGAGAGACCCAGTACTTC. V usage is TRBV29-1 and J usage is TRBJ2-5; 7 positions agree with TRBD2. The trim removed 4 bases at V and 4 bases at J, leaving 3 bases unmatched. CDR3 size: 12 residues. In germline, CDR1 is SQVTM, CDR2 ANQGSEA. Complete variable domain (other parts from reference TRBV29-1 and TRBJ2-5): SAVISQKPSRDICQRGTSLTIQCQVDSQVTMMFWYRQQPGQSLTLIATANQGSEATYESGFVIDKFPISRPNLTFSTLTVSNMSPEDSSIYLCSVGGGGETQYFGPGTRLLVL.

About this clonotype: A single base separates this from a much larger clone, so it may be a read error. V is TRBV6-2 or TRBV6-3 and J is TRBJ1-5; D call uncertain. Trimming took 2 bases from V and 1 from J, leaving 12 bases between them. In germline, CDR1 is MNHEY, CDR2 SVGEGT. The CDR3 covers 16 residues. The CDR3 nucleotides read TGTGCCAGCAGTTACGAACAAGGGAAAAGCAATCAGCCCCAGCATTTT. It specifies CASSYEQGKSNQPQHF.

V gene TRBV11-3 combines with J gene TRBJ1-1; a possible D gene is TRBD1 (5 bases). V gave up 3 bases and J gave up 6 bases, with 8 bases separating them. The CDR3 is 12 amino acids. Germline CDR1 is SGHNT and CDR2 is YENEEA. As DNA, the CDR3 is TGTGCCAGCAGCTTGAGGGGCCCTGAAGCTTTCTTT. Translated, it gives CASSLRGPEAFF.

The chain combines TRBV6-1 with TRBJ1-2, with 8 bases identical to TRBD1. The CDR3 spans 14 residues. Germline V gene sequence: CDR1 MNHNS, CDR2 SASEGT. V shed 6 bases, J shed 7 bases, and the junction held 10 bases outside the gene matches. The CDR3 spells CASRLTGERGGYTF. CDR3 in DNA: TGTGCCAGCAGGTTGACAGGGGAGAGAGGTGGCTACACCTTC.

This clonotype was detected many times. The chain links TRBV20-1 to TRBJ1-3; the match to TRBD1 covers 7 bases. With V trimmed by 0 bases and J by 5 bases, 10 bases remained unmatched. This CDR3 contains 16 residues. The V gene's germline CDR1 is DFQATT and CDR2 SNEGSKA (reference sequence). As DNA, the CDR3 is TGCAGTGCTAGAGATCCCAATGCAGGGGGTAGAAACACCATATATTTT. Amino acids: CSARDPNAGGRNTIYF.

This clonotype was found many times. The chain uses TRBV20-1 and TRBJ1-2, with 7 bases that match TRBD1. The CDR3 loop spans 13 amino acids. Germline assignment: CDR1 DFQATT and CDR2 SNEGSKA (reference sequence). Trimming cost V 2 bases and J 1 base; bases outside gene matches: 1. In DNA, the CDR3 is TGCAGTGCTAGACAGGGGGGTAACTATGGCTACACCTTC. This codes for CSARQGGNYGYTF.

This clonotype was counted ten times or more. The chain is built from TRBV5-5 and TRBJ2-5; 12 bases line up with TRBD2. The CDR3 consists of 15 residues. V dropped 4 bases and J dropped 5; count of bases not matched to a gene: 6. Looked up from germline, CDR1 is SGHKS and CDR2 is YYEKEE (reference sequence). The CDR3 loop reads CASSPRLAGEETQYF. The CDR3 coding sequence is TGTGCCAGCAGCCCTCGACTAGCGGGAGAGGAGACCCAGTACTTC.

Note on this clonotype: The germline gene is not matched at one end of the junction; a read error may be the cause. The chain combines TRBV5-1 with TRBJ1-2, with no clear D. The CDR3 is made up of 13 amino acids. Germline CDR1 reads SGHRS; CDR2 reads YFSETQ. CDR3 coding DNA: TGCGCCAGCAGATTGGCGGCAGAGTATGGCTACACCTTC. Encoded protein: CASRLAAEYGYTF.

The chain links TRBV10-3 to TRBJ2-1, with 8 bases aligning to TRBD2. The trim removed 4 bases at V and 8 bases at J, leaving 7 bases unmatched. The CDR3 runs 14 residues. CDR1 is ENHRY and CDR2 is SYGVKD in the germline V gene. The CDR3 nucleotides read TGTGCCATCAGTGTCAACGGGGGGGTAGATGAGCAGTTCTTC. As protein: CAISVNGGVDEQFF.

DNA of the CDR3: TGCGCCAGCAGCCCTACTAGCGGGAGGAGCTCCTACAATGAGCAGTTCTTC. It encodes CASSPTSGRSSYNEQFF. The chain is built from TRBV5-1 and TRBJ2-1; 12 bases are shared with TRBD2. The CDR3 length is 17 residues. Germline values: CDR1 SGHRS, CDR2 YFSETQ. The V gene end was trimmed by 4 bases and the J gene end by 0 bases; junction bases not matched to a gene: 5.

This chain's CDR3 is CATSDFQGAGGEKLFF. DNA of the CDR3: TGTGCCACCAGTGATTTTCAGGGGGCAGGCGGTGAAAAACTGTTTTTT. V gene TRBV24-1 combines with J gene TRBJ1-4, with 8 bases lining up with TRBD1. The trim removed 1 base at V and 7 bases at J, leaving 7 bases unmatched. The CDR3 loop spans 16 amino acids. The germline CDR1 and CDR2 sequences are KGHDR and SFDVKD.

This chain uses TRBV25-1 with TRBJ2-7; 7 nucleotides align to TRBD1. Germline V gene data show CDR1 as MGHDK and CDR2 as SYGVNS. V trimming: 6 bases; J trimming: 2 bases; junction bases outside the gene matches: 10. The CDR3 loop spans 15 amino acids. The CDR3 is CASSQGRGSTYEQYF. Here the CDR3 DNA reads TGTGCCAGCAGCCAAGGCAGGGGGAGTACCTACGAGCAGTACTTC.

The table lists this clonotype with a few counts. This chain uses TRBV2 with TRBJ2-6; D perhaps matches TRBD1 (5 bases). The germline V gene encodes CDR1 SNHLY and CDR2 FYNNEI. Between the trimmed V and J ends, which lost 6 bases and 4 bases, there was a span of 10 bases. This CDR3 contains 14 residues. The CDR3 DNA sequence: TGTGCCAGCAGAAGGGGCCTCGGGGCCAACGTCCTGACTTTC. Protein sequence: CASRRGLGANVLTF. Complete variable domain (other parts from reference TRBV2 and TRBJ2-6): EPEVTQTPSHQVTQMGQEVILRCVPISNHLYFYWYRQILGQKVEFLVSFYNNEISEKSEIFDDQFSVERPDGSNFTLKIRSTKLEDSAMYFCASRRGLGANVLTFGAGSRLTVL.

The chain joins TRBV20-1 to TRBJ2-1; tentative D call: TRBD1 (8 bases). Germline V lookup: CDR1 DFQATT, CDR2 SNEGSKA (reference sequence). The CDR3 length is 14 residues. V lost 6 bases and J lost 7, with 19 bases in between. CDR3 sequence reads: CSATTGQGLNEQFF. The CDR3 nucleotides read TGCAGTGCAACTACCGGACAGGGACTAAATGAGCAGTTCTTC.

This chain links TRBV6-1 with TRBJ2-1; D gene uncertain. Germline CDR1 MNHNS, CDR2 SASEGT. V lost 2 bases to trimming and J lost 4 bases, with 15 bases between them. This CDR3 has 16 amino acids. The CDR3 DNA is TGTGCCAGCAGTGAAACAAGTTATCTCGGTTACAATGAGCAGTTCTTC. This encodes CASSETSYLGYNEQFF.

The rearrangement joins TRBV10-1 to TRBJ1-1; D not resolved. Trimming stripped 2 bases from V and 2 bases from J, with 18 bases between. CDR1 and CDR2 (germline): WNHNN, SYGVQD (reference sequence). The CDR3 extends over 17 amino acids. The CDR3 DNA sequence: TGCGCCAGCAGTGAGATCTGTCGTAGCCACTACAACACTGAAGCTTTCTTT. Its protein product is CASSEICRSHYNTEAFF.